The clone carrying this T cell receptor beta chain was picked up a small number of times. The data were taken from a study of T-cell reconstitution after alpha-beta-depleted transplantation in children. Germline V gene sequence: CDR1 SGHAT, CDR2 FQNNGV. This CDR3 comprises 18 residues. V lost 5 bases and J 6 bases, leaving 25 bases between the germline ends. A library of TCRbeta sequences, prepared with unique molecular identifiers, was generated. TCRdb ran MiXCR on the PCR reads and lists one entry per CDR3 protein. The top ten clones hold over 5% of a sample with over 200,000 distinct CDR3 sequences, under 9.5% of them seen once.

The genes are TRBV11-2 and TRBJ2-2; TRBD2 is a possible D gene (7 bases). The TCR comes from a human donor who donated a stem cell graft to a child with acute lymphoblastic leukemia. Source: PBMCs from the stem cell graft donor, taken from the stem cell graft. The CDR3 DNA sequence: TGTGCCAGCAGCCCCTTTACTGGGGCCCAGGGGAGGGCCGGGGAGCTGTTTTTT. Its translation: CASSPFTGAQGRAGELFF.